This T cell receptor beta chain originates from a study of lymphopenia after photon versus proton radiotherapy. General study points: Only patients who died were analyzed for survival; proton advantage is unproven. After lymphocyte nadir, photon-treated repertoires showed oligoclonal expansion, especially CD8+ Temra. Under photons, naive T cells and diversity fell while effector/memory populations rose.

Produced via immunoSEQ multiplex PCR; TCRdb's table is partial and in-frame only. Among over 55,000 clones, 80% to 90% were seen once, and the ten largest hold 11%. Turning to this clone: Its antigen is not known.

Trimming shortened V by 1 base and J by 3 bases, and 0 bases separated the two germline ends. CDR3 length: 11 residues. The germline CDR1 and CDR2 sequences are SNHLY and FYNNEI. This sequence originates from a man older than 75 with esophageal cancer. V is TRBV2 and J is TRBJ2-5; D unresolved. The material was peripheral blood, obtained from a patient treated with proton-based radiotherapy. The CDR3 sequence: CASSEEETQYF. The CDR3 DNA follows: TGTGCCAGCAGTGAAGAAGAGACCCAGTACTTC.